This TCR beta chain was recorded in a study of blood T cells in healthy people across ages. Regarding the study as a whole: Observed TCR beta diversity per million T cells went down as age went up. This fall followed a roughly linear course with age. The study could not conclusively compare naive and antigen-experienced cells, given its unsorted PBMCs. Fewer expanded clones and more diversity marked long-lived versus aged donors.

The CDR3 contains 13 residues. V was trimmed by 4 bases and J by 6 bases, leaving 11 bases between them. Germline CDR1 and CDR2: SGDLS and YYNGEE. Of note for this clonotype: Its antigen is undetermined.

The use of a sample-barcoded 5' primer and a J-beta primer mix characterized a second PCR of roughly 6 to 11 cycles. TCRdb reanalysed the 5' RACE reads using MiXCR and keeps one entry per CDR3 protein. Here the sample spans 700,000 to 1,000,000 distinct CDR3 sequences, under 45% being singletons. The sequencing input was blood. The receptor's source is a man between 60 and 70 years old in good health. The chain has TRBV9 and TRBJ2-1; possibly TRBD1 for D (5 bases). The CDR3 protein is CASSPRQFNEQFF. CDR3 DNA sequence: TGTGCCAGCAGCCCCAGACAGTTCAATGAGCAGTTCTTC.